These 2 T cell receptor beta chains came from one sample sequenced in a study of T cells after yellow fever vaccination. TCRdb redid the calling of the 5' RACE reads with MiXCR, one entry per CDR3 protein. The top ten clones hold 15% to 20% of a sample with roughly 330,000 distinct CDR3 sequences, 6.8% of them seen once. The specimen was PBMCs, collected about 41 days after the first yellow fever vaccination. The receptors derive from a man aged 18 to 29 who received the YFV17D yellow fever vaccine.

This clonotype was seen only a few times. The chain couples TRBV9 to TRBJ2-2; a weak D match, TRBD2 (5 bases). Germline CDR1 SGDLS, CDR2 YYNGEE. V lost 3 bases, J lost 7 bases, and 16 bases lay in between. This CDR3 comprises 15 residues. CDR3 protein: CASSANAIRGGELFF. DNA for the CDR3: TGTGCCAGCAGCGCAAATGCAATTCGGGGCGGGGAGCTGTTTTTT.

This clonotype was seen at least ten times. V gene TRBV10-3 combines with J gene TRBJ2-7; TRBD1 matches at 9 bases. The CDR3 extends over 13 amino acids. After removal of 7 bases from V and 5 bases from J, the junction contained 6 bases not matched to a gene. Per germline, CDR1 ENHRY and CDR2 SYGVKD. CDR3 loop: CAINRQGVNEQYF. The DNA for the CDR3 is TGTGCCATCAATCGACAGGGGGTCAACGAGCAGTACTTC.